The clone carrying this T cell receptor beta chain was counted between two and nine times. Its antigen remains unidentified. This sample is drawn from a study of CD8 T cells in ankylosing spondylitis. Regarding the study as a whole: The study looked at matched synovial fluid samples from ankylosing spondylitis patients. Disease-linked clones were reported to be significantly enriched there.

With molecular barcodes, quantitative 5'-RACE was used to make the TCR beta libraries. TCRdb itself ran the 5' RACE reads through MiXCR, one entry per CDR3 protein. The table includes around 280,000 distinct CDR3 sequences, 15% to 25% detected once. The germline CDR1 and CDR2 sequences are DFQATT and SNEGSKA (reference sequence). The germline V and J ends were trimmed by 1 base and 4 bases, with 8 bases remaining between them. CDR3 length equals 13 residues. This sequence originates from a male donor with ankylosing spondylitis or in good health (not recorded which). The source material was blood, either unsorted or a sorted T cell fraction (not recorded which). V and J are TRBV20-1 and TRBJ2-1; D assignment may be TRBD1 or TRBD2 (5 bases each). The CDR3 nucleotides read TGCAGTGCTAGAGGGGACCAGTACAATGAGCAGTTCTTC. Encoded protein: CSARGDQYNEQFF.